This is a list of T cell receptor beta chains from one sample in a study of human T cells and chemical hapten exposure. In TCRdb, the RACE reads were re-called with MiXCR into one record per CDR3 protein. This sample has under 45,000 distinct CDR3 sequences, with 4.5% to 5.5% found just once. Sequencing was done on a sample of whole blood. These receptors all come from a human donor in good health. Some clones in this sample may be carry-over from other donors' samples. The CDR3 runs from the conserved cysteine through the conserved F or W. The order of the fields is CDR3 protein, CDR3 DNA, clone size, J gene, V gene, D gene. A D gene is named only where the DNA matches it firmly. For some rows the clone size is stated as once, few or many, or as a class when expanded; others skip it.

CDR3aa: CASSLGQGFYGYTF; CDR3nt: TGTGCCAGCAGCTTAGGACAGGGATTTTATGGCTACACCTTC; abundance: .; j_gene: TRBJ1-2; v_gene: TRBV7-9; d_gene: TRBD1
CDR3aa: CASSLRRDRGISPLHF; CDR3nt: TGTGCCAGCAGCTTAAGGCGGGACCGAGGCATTTCACCCCTCCACTTT; abundance: many; j_gene: TRBJ1-6; v_gene: TRBV7-9; d_gene: .
CDR3aa: CSAIGQGWDEQYF; CDR3nt: TGCAGTGCTATCGGACAGGGGTGGGACGAGCAGTACTTC; abundance: many; j_gene: TRBJ2-7; v_gene: TRBV20-1; d_gene: TRBD1
CDR3aa: CASSYFRETNTEAFF; CDR3nt: TGCGCCAGCAGCTATTTCAGGGAAACGAACACTGAAGCTTTCTTT; abundance: few; j_gene: TRBJ1-1; v_gene: TRBV5-1; d_gene: .
CDR3aa: CASSLAWRGTEAFF; CDR3nt: TGTGCCAGCAGCTTAGCGTGGCGGGGCACTGAAGCTTTCTTT; abundance: many; j_gene: TRBJ1-1; v_gene: TRBV11-2; d_gene: .
CDR3aa: CASSRTSGISYEQYF; CDR3nt: TGTGCCAGCAGCCGGACTAGCGGGATCTCCTACGAGCAGTACTTC; abundance: many; j_gene: TRBJ2-7; v_gene: TRBV6-6; d_gene: TRBD2
CDR3aa: CSAPNRGADSPLHF; CDR3nt: TGCAGTGCCCCAAACAGGGGGGCAGATTCACCCCTCCACTTT; abundance: many; j_gene: TRBJ1-6; v_gene: TRBV20-1; d_gene: TRBD1
CDR3aa: CASSRLTGPLNTEAFF; CDR3nt: TGCGCCAGCAGCCGACTTACAGGGCCCCTGAACACTGAAGCTTTCTTT; abundance: .; j_gene: TRBJ1-1; v_gene: TRBV4-1; d_gene: .
CDR3aa: CATRRGTSTDTQYF; CDR3nt: TGTGCCACCCGTCGGGGGACGAGCACAGATACGCAGTATTTT; abundance: .; j_gene: TRBJ2-3; v_gene: TRBV6-5; d_gene: .
CDR3aa: CASSPPWGTEAFF; CDR3nt: TGTGCCAGCAGTCCGCCTTGGGGCACTGAAGCTTTCTTT; abundance: .; j_gene: TRBJ1-1; v_gene: TRBV6-5; d_gene: .